The 32 T cell receptor beta chains reported below all come from one sample, sequenced in a study of blood T cells in healthy people across ages. A J-beta primer mix and a sample-barcoded 5' primer were used in a second PCR of roughly 7 to 12 cycles. TCRdb re-analysed the 5' RACE reads in MiXCR, keeping a single row per CDR3 protein. The table shows 2 million or so distinct CDR3 sequences, with around half occurring only once. Specimen: blood. These receptors were collected from a woman aged 40-49 years in good health.

This clonotype was seen a few times. The V gene is TRBV28, the J gene TRBJ2-1; the D call may be TRBD1 or TRBD2 (6 bases each). From germline, CDR1 is MDHEN and CDR2 SYDVKM. V was shortened by 6 bases and J by 1 base, with 10 bases between the two germline ends. The CDR3 loop spans 14 amino acids. The CDR3 here is CASRAGHSYNEQFF. The CDR3 DNA reads as TGTGCCAGCAGGGCGGGACATTCCTACAATGAGCAGTTCTTC.

In this sample, this clonotype turned up many times. The V call is TRBV29-1, the J call TRBJ2-1; 7 bases match TRBD2. Trimming cost V 4 bases and J 3 bases; bases outside gene matches: 6. This CDR3 has 14 amino acids. Germline lookup yields CDR1 SQVTM and CDR2 ANQGSEA. The CDR3 bases are TGCAGCGTTGCTCTAACGGGGGGCTACAATGAGCAGTTCTTC. As protein: CSVALTGGYNEQFF.

This chain links TRBV24-1 with TRBJ2-1; D possibly corresponds to TRBD2 (5 bases). This CDR3 is 14 amino acids long. V shed 0 bases and J shed 6 bases, with 8 bases lying between them. In germline, CDR1 is KGHDR, CDR2 SFDVKD. In DNA, the CDR3 is TGTGCCACCAGTGATTTGCGGGGTCCCAATGAGCAGTTCTTC. Translating gives CATSDLRGPNEQFF.

The chain links TRBV6-2 or TRBV6-3 to TRBJ2-7; 8 bases fit TRBD2. From germline, CDR1 is MNHEY and CDR2 SVGEGT. The CDR3 is 15 amino acids. V shed 6 bases and J 3 bases; nucleotides not matched to a gene: 10. The CDR3 protein is CASSHFATSDYEQYF. The CDR3 bases are TGTGCCAGCAGCCACTTCGCGACTAGCGACTACGAGCAGTACTTC.

In this sample, this clonotype turned up a few times. V usage is TRBV10-3 and J usage is TRBJ2-7, with TRBD2 identical over 8 bases. V gave up 10 bases and J gave up 0 bases; unmatched junction bases: 5. Germline V CDR1 and CDR2: ENHRY, SYGVKD. The CDR3 has 13 residues. This CDR3 is CATSGGDSYEQYF. The CDR3 DNA reads TGTGCCACGTCCGGGGGGGACTCCTACGAGCAGTACTTC.

This chain links TRBV10-3 with TRBJ1-4; no definite D call. The germline V gene has CDR1 ENHRY and CDR2 SYGVKD. This CDR3 has 13 residues. V lost 2 bases and J lost 2, with 3 bases in between. The CDR3 protein is CAISEETNEKLFF. DNA for the CDR3: TGTGCCATCAGTGAGGAGACTAATGAAAAACTGTTTTTT.

Only a few counts were recorded for this clonotype. The CDR3 nucleotides are TGCAGTGCTAGGGACTCTGGACTAGCGGGCGCCCTGGATACGCAGTATTTT. It codes for CSARDSGLAGALDTQYF. The V gene is TRBV20-1, the J gene TRBJ2-3; 11 nucleotides align to TRBD2. Germline V gene data show CDR1 as DFQATT and CDR2 as SNEGSKA (reference sequence). The CDR3 extends over 17 amino acids. V was pared by 3 bases and J by 6 bases, with 14 bases of the junction left unmatched.

Only a few counts were recorded for this clonotype. The CDR3, as DNA: TGTGCCAGCACTCCATATGCAACTAATGAAAAACTGTTTTTT. This sequence encodes CASTPYATNEKLFF. This chain joins TRBV12-3 or TRBV12-4 and TRBJ1-4; D gene ambiguous. V lost 7 bases and J lost 0, with 9 bases in between. The CDR3 sequence is 14 residues long.

This clonotype was seen a handful of times. The chain links TRBV13 to TRBJ2-5; 8 nucleotides match TRBD2. The CDR3 sequence is 15 residues long. J was trimmed by 11 bases and V by 5 bases; bases with no gene match: 16. CDR1 is PRHDT and CDR2 is FYEKMQ in the germline V gene (reference sequence). The CDR3 reads CASSRPGLDYREQYF. The CDR3 DNA follows: TGTGCCAGCAGCCGCCCGGGACTAGACTATAGGGAGCAGTACTTC.

The V call is TRBV6-5, the J call TRBJ2-4; 8 bases align to TRBD1. The tail of the sequence fits TRBJ2-5 better, so the J call may be wrong. This CDR3 has 14 amino acids. The germline CDR1 and CDR2 sequences are MNHEY and SVGAGI. The CDR3 DNA reads TGTGCCAGCAGTTGGACAGGGACCCAAGAGACCCAGTACTTC. Its translation is CASSWTGTQETQYF.

The chain carries TRBV6-1 and TRBJ2-1; D possibly matches TRBD1 or TRBD2 (6 bases each). The tail of the sequence fits TRBJ2-7 better, so the J call may be wrong. This CDR3 contains 12 residues. Germline loops: CDR1 MNHNS, CDR2 SASEGT. The CDR3 spells CASEGGYNEQYF. The CDR3 bases are TGTGCCAGCGAGGGGGGATACAATGAGCAGTACTTC.

This chain uses TRBV10-3 with TRBJ1-2; no clear D. The CDR3 runs to 14 residues. Germline CDR1 is ENHRY and CDR2 is SYGVKD. With 3 bases removed from V and 1 base from J, the gap between germline ends came to 9 bases. CDR3: CAISDLGINYGYTF. Written as DNA, the CDR3 is TGTGCCATCAGTGATTTGGGGATTAACTATGGCTACACCTTC.

The V and J genes are TRBV6-1 and TRBJ2-4; 9 bases map to TRBD2. Looked up from germline, CDR1 is MNHNS and CDR2 is SASEGT. The junction had 15 bases not matched to a gene; V was cut back by 7 bases and J by 2 bases. The CDR3 is made up of 18 amino acids. The CDR3: CASKGSRGAGGTKNIQYF. For the CDR3, the DNA is TGTGCCAGCAAAGGGTCCCGCGGGGCGGGGGGGACCAAAAACATTCAGTACTTC.

A remark on this clonotype: Compared with germline, one end of the junction differs, possibly owing to a read error. V is TRBV7-2 and J is TRBJ2-1; D gene ambiguous. The CDR3 runs to 8 residues. CDR1 SGHTA and CDR2 FQGNSA come from the germline V gene. The CDR3 bases are TGTGCCAGCAGCTTAGAGAGGTTC. Amino acid sequence: CASSLERF. Variable domain in full (rest from reference TRBV7-2 and TRBJ2-1): GAGVSQSPSNKVTEKGKDVELRCDPISGHTALYWYRQSLGQGLEFLIYFQGNSAPDKSGLPSDRFSAERTGGSVSTLTIQRTQQEDSAVYLCASSLERFGPGTRLTVL.

The genes are TRBV4-3 and TRBJ2-3, with D perhaps TRBD1 (5 bases). This CDR3 spans 15 amino acids. With 4 bases removed from V and 3 bases from J, the gap between germline ends came to 14 bases. From germline, CDR1 is LGHNA and CDR2 YSLEER. CDR3: CASSPTAVVTDTQYF. The CDR3 DNA sequence: TGCGCCAGCAGCCCGACAGCCGTGGTTACAGATACGCAGTATTTT.

This clonotype was seen a handful of times. This chain uses TRBV28 with TRBJ2-7; a weak D match, TRBD1 (5 bases). Per germline, CDR1 MDHEN and CDR2 SYDVKM. The CDR3 is 14 residues long. V was shortened by 5 bases and J by 3 bases, with 14 bases between the two germline ends. As DNA, the CDR3 is TGTGCCAGCAGTCCCCAGGGTCGTAGCTACGAGCAGTACTTC. Translating it yields CASSPQGRSYEQYF.

The sample holds a few counts of this clonotype. This chain connects TRBV4-1 to TRBJ2-5, with a weak D call TRBD2 (5 bases). V was shortened by 0 bases and J by 1 base, with 12 bases between the two germline ends. The CDR3 runs 16 residues. Germline V gene data show CDR1 as MGHRA and CDR2 as YSYEKL. The CDR3 spells CASSQEGGRGQETQYF. The CDR3 DNA sequence: TGCGCCAGCAGCCAAGAAGGCGGCCGGGGCCAAGAGACCCAGTACTTC.

This chain joins TRBV7-2 and TRBJ2-1; D is perhaps TRBD2 (5 bases). TRBJ2-7 matches the DNA end more closely, so the J call is doubtful. From germline, CDR1 is SGHTA and CDR2 FQGNSA. CDR3 size: 13 residues. The CDR3 loop reads CASTGSSYNEQYF. DNA for the CDR3: TGTGCCAGTACTGGGAGCTCCTACAATGAGCAGTACTTC.

The chain has TRBV4-2 and TRBJ2-5, with a possible D match to TRBD2 (6 bases). Germline CDR1 and CDR2: LGHNA and YNFKEQ. Trimming cost V 2 bases and J 7 bases, with 14 bases left between them. This CDR3 contains 14 residues. CDR3 amino acids: CASSQHRDSGTQYF. The CDR3 DNA sequence: TGTGCCAGCAGCCAACACCGGGACTCGGGGACCCAGTACTTC.

The rearrangement joins TRBV24-1 to TRBJ2-1; perhaps TRBD1 as D (5 bases). Trimming removed 1 base from V and 13 bases from J, with 19 bases in between. Germline V gene lookup returns CDR1 KGHDR and CDR2 SFDVKD. CDR3 length equals 15 residues. The CDR3 bases are TGTGCCACCAGTGATTTTTCAGGGCTCCAAGAGACCCAGTTCTTC. Translation: CATSDFSGLQETQFF.

This clonotype was counted only a few times. The chain couples TRBV2 to TRBJ2-5; 7 bases agree with TRBD1. V lost 0 bases, J lost 5 bases, and 15 bases stayed unmatched. Germline CDR1 and CDR2: SNHLY and FYNNEI. The length of the CDR3 is 18 residues. The CDR3: CASSEALIGTPRGETQYF. The CDR3 DNA is TGTGCCAGCAGTGAAGCGCTTATCGGGACACCCAGGGGGGAGACCCAGTACTTC.

About this clonotype: The junction and the germline gene differ at one end; a read error may be behind it. The V and J genes are TRBV28 and TRBJ2-7, with TRBD2 matching over 10 bases. This CDR3 is built from 14 residues. CDR1 and CDR2 from the germline V gene are MDHEN and SYDVKM. The CDR3 nucleotides read TGTACCAGCGGGGGGGCAGGGGCTACCTACGAGCAGTACTTC. Translated: CTSGGAGATYEQYF.

The chain couples TRBV6-2 or TRBV6-3 to TRBJ2-4, with D unclear. The J call may be faulty, since TRBJ2-7 better matches the DNA end. This CDR3 comprises 15 residues. The germline V gene has CDR1 MNHEY and CDR2 SVGEGT. The CDR3 reads CASSEFGIPIYEQYF. The CDR3 region has the DNA TGTGCCAGCAGCGAATTCGGCATTCCGATCTACGAGCAGTACTTC.

The chain couples TRBV6-2 or TRBV6-3 to TRBJ1-2, with D uncertain. The CDR3 is 15 amino acids. Germline V gene sequence: CDR1 MNHEY, CDR2 SVGEGT. Trimming cost V 6 bases and J 0 bases, with 14 bases left between them. CDR3 sequence: CASRIAGRPNYGYTF. Here the CDR3 DNA reads TGTGCCAGCAGAATAGCCGGCAGGCCTAACTATGGCTACACCTTC.

The chain combines TRBV7-2 with TRBJ2-2; D is perhaps TRBD1 or TRBD2 (6 bases each). The CDR3 is 14 amino acids. Germline-derived CDR1 and CDR2 are SGHTA and FQGNSA. Trimming cost V 2 bases and J 7 bases, with 11 bases left between them. The CDR3: CASSLNRGRGELFF. Written as DNA, the CDR3 is TGTGCCAGCAGCTTAAACCGGGGGCGCGGGGAGCTGTTTTTT.

This clonotype showed up just a few times. The V gene is TRBV6-2 or TRBV6-3, the J gene TRBJ2-7; 7 bases map to TRBD1. Germline values: CDR1 MNHEY, CDR2 SVGEGT. V trimming: 8 bases; J trimming: 2 bases; junction bases outside the gene matches: 9. The CDR3 is made up of 14 amino acids. CDR3 loop: CASSQGLRAYEQYF. As DNA, the CDR3 is TGTGCCAGCTCACAGGGGTTACGGGCCTACGAGCAGTACTTC.

This clonotype was observed a handful of times. The CDR3 nucleotides are TGTGCCAGCAGCTCGTACCGACGCCCTCCTAACTCTGGGGCCAACGTCCTGACTTTC. The encoded protein is CASSSYRRPPNSGANVLTF. The rearrangement joins TRBV5-6 to TRBJ2-6; D not resolved. Trimming took off 3 bases at V and 0 bases at J, with 19 bases between the two ends. Germline values: CDR1 SGHDT, CDR2 YYEEEE. This CDR3 region has 19 residues.

The rearrangement uses TRBV5-1 and TRBJ1-2, with a weak D call TRBD1 (5 bases). This CDR3 region has 13 residues. V lost 0 bases to trimming and J lost 7 bases, with 10 bases between them. The germline V gene has CDR1 SGHRS and CDR2 YFSETQ. Here the CDR3 reads CASSLGQSTGYTF. In DNA, the CDR3 is TGCGCCAGCAGCTTGGGACAGTCGACTGGCTACACCTTC. The complete variable domain, with remaining parts taken from reference TRBV5-1 and TRBJ1-2, reads KAGVTQTPRYLIKTRGQQVTLSCSPISGHRSVSWYQQTPGQGLQFLFEYFSETQRNKGNFPGRFSGRQFSNSRSEMNVSTLELGDSALYLCASSLGQSTGYTFGSGTRLTVV.

The gene calls are TRBV4-1 and TRBJ2-3; 11 bases match TRBD2. This CDR3 is built from 17 residues. Germline V CDR1 and CDR2: MGHRA, YSYEKL. The J segment lost 2 bases and the V segment lost 4 bases, leaving 8 bases of the junction unmatched. CDR3 DNA: TGCGCCAGCAGCCGAAAACTAGCGGGGGAATTCACAGATACGCAGTATTTT. This gives the protein CASSRKLAGEFTDTQYF.

This rearrangement joins TRBV13 to TRBJ2-7; D may be TRBD1 (5 bases). The tail of the sequence fits TRBJ2-5 better, so the J call may be wrong. Germline CDR1 is PRHDT and CDR2 is FYEKMQ (reference sequence). CDR3 size: 15 residues. This CDR3 is CASSPPETVQETQYF. The CDR3 DNA reads as TGTGCCAGCAGCCCGCCCGAGACAGTCCAAGAGACCCAGTACTTC.

This chain uses TRBV5-6 with TRBJ1-2; possible D gene TRBD1, 5 bases. Deletions cut 5 bases from V and 8 bases from J, with 13 bases between. This CDR3 comprises 12 residues. The germline gives CDR1 SGHDT, CDR2 YYEEEE. CDR3 sequence reads: CASRTEVRGYTF. In DNA form, the CDR3 reads TGTGCCAGCAGGACAGAGGTTCGGGGCTACACCTTC.

CDR3 sequence (DNA): TGTGCCAGCAGCGTCAGAAACAGGGGGCGGGAAGAGACCCAGTACTTC. Encoded protein: CASSVRNRGREETQYF. V is TRBV6-6 and J is TRBJ2-5; 9 nucleotides agree with TRBD1. Germline CDR1 and CDR2: MNHNY and SVGAGI (reference sequence). This CDR3 has 16 residues. V lost 6 bases, J lost 3 bases, and 11 bases stayed unmatched.